Each of the 10 T cell receptor beta chains below was sequenced from the same sample in a study of blood T cell repertoires in COVID-19. Profiling relied on immunoSEQ multiplex PCR, and the TCRdb table lists in-frame clones only, not all of them. The sample yields roughly 240,000 clones, around 78% seen once. Material: peripheral blood. These receptors all stem from a man aged 55 to 70 who had recovered from COVID-19.

The chain carries TRBV29-1 and TRBJ1-2; TRBD1 aligns across 7 bases. The germline CDR1 and CDR2 sequences are SQVTM and ANQGSEA. The CDR3 consists of 12 residues. Trimming removed 6 bases from V and 6 bases from J; junction bases left unmatched: 7. The DNA of the CDR3 is TGCAGCGTCAACAGGGGTAGCCATGGCTACACCTTC. This encodes CSVNRGSHGYTF.

The chain recombines TRBV11-2 with TRBJ2-1, with 15 bases matching TRBD2. This CDR3 spans 19 amino acids. V shed 5 bases, J shed 4 bases, and the junction held 12 bases outside the gene matches. CDR1 and CDR2 (germline): SGHAT, FQNNGV. DNA of the CDR3: TGTGCCAGCAGCGGAGGACTAGCGGGGGGGCAAAGGTCATACAATGAGCAGTTCTTC. This gives the protein CASSGGLAGGQRSYNEQFF.

The chain joins TRBV19 to TRBJ1-2, with TRBD1 identical over 8 bases. J was trimmed by 6 bases and V by 5 bases; bases with no gene match: 8. The CDR3 extends over 14 amino acids. From germline, CDR1 is LNHDA and CDR2 SQIVND (reference sequence). Written as DNA, the CDR3 is TGTGCCAGTAGTTCCCGGGACAGGAGAAATGGCTACACCTTC. Protein sequence: CASSSRDRRNGYTF.

This chain links TRBV28 with TRBJ1-5; TRBD1 agrees at 11 bases. The J segment lost 6 bases and the V segment lost 5 bases, leaving 9 bases of the junction unmatched. The CDR3 runs 16 residues. CDR1 MDHEN and CDR2 SYDVKM come from the germline V gene. DNA of the CDR3: TGTGCCAGCAGTGCCTTTGGACAGGGGGCCAGTCAGCCCCAGCATTTT. Translating gives CASSAFGQGASQPQHF.

The chain carries TRBV28 and TRBJ2-7; 12 bases align to TRBD1. The CDR3 length is 15 residues. Germline-derived CDR1 and CDR2 are MDHEN and SYDVKM. The J segment lost 0 bases and the V segment lost 8 bases, leaving 5 bases of the junction unmatched. This CDR3 is CASRPGQGASYEQYF. The CDR3, as DNA: TGTGCCAGCCGGCCGGGACAGGGGGCCTCCTACGAGCAGTACTTC.

The sample holds a few counts of this clone. The chain combines TRBV11-2 with TRBJ2-7; 11 bases are a match to TRBD2. Unmatched junction bases numbered 3, after V lost 4 bases and J lost 7 bases. This CDR3 comprises 13 residues. The germline V gene encodes CDR1 SGHAT and CDR2 FQNNGV. The CDR3, as DNA: TGTGCCAGCAGCTGGCTAGCGGGAGGTGAGCAGTACTTC. This sequence encodes CASSWLAGGEQYF.

This clone was detected only once. The V gene is TRBV4-1, the J gene TRBJ2-7, with TRBD2 matching over 8 bases. Losses at the gene ends were 0 bases for V and 3 bases for J; bases not matched to a gene: 4. The CDR3 runs 15 residues. Germline values: CDR1 MGHRA, CDR2 YSYEKL. The CDR3 loop reads CASSQEPGLGYEQYF. DNA of the CDR3: TGCGCCAGCAGCCAAGAGCCGGGACTAGGCTACGAGCAGTACTTC.

This rearrangement joins TRBV18 to TRBJ2-3, with 7 bases that match TRBD1. Germline V lookup: CDR1 KGHSH, CDR2 LQKENI. V lost 2 bases to trimming and J lost 0 bases; unmatched junction nucleotides: 8. CDR3 length: 17 amino acids. The CDR3 sequence: CASSPKRQGPSTDTQYF. CDR3 DNA: TGTGCCAGCTCACCAAAAAGACAGGGACCTAGCACAGATACGCAGTATTTT.

The CDR3 DNA is TGTGCCAGCAGCCCCGGGACAACCGAGGGAGAAAAACTGTTTTTT. Its protein is CASSPGTTEGEKLFF. This chain connects TRBV7-9 to TRBJ1-4; weak D call: TRBD1 (6 bases). CDR1 is SEHNR, CDR2 FQNEAQ, per germline (reference sequence). The CDR3 covers 15 residues. V was cut by 5 bases and J by 8 bases, with 18 bases left in between. Full variable domain (remainder filled in from reference TRBV7-9 and TRBJ1-4): DTGVSQNPRHKITKRGQNVTFRCDPISEHNRLYWYRQTLGQGPEFLTYFQNEAQLEKSRLLSDRFSAERPKGSFSTLEIQRTEQGDSAMYLCASSPGTTEGEKLFFGSGTQLSVL.

The CDR3 sequence: CASSYLRLGQAYEQYF. The DNA for the CDR3 is TGTGCCAGCAGTTACCTCCGACTAGGTCAGGCCTACGAGCAGTACTTC. The chain carries TRBV6-5 and TRBJ2-7; TRBD2 is a possible D gene (6 bases). The germline V and J ends were trimmed by 2 bases and 2 bases, with 16 bases remaining between them. The length of the CDR3 is 16 residues. Germline V gene lookup returns CDR1 MNHEY and CDR2 SVGAGI.